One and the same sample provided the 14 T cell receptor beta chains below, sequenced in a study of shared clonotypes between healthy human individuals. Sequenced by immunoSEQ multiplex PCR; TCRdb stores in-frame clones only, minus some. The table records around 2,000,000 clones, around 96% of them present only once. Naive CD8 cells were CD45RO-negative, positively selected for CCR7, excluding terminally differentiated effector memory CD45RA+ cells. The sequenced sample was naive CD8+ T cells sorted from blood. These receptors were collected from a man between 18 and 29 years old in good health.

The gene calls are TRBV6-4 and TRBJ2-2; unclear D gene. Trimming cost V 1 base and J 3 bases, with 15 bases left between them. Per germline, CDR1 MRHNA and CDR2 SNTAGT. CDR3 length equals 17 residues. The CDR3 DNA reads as TGTGCCAGCAGTGACTTTTATAGGACGGTTGACACCGGGGAGCTGTTTTTT. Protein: CASSDFYRTVDTGELFF.

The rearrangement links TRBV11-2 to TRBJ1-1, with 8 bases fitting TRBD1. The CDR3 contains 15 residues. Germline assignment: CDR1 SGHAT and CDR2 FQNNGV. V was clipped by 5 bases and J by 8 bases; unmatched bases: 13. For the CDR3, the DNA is TGTGCCAGCAGCCAGGGGGCCGGGCCCTTCGTCGAAGCTTTCTTT. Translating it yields CASSQGAGPFVEAFF.

CDR3 residues: CASNPRDPNQPQHF. The DNA of the CDR3 is TGTGCCAGCAACCCCCGGGACCCCAATCAGCCCCAGCATTTT. The rearrangement links TRBV5-8 to TRBJ1-5, with D perhaps matching TRBD1 (5 bases). The CDR3 extends over 14 amino acids. CDR1 and CDR2 from the germline V gene are SGHTS and YDEGEE. Trimming cost V 6 bases and J 3 bases, with 13 bases left between them.

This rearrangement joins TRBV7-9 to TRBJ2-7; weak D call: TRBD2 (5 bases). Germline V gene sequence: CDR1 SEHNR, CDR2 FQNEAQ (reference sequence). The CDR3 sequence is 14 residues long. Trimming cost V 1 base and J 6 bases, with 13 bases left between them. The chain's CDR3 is CASSLVPGMGEQYF. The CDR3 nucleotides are TGTGCCAGCAGCTTAGTCCCGGGGATGGGCGAGCAGTACTTC.

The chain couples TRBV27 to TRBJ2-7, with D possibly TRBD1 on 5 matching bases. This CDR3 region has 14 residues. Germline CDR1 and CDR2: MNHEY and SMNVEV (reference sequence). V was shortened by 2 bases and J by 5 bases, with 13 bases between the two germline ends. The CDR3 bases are TGTGCCAGCAGTTTAGAAGGTCAGGGTGACGAGCAGTACTTC. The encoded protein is CASSLEGQGDEQYF.

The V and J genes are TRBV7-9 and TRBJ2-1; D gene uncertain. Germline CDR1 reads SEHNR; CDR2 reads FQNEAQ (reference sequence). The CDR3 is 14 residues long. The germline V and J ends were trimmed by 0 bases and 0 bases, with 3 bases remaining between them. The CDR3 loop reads CASSLANSYNEQFF. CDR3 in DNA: TGTGCCAGCAGCTTAGCGAACTCCTACAATGAGCAGTTCTTC.

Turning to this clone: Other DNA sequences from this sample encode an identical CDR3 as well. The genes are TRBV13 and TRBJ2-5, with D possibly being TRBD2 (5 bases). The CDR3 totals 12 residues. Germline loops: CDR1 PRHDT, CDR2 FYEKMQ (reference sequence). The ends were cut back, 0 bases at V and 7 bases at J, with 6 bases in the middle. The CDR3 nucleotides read TGTGCCAGCAGCTTAGGTGGAGGGACCCAGTACTTC. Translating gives CASSLGGGTQYF.

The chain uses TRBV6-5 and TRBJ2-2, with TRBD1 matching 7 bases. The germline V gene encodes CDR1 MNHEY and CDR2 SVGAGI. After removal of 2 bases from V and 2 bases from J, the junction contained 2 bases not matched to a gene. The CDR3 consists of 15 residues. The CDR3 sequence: CASSYGTDNTGELFF. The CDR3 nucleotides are TGTGCCAGCAGTTACGGGACAGACAACACCGGGGAGCTGTTTTTT.

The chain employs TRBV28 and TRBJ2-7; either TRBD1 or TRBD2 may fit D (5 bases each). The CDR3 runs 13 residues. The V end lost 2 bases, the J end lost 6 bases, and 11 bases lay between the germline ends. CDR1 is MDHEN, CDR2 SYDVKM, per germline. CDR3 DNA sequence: TGTGCCAGCAGTTTAGGTAGAGGGGCCGAGCAGTACTTC. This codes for CASSLGRGAEQYF.

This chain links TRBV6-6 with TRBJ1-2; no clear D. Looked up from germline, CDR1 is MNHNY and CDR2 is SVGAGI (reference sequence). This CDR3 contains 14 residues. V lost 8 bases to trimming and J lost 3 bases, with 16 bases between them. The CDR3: CASLTWGFHYGYTF. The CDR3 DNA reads TGTGCCAGCCTTACCTGGGGTTTCCACTATGGCTACACCTTC.

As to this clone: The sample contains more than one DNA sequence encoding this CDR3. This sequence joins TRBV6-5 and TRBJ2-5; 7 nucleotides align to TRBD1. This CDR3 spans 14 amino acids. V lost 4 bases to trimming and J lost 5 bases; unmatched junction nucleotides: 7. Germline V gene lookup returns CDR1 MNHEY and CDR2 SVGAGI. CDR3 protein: CASSFTGDRETQYF. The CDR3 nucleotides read TGTGCCAGCAGTTTCACAGGGGATCGGGAGACCCAGTACTTC.

The CDR3 reads CAISESGGSADTQYF. In DNA, the CDR3 is TGTGCCATCAGTGAGTCCGGAGGAAGTGCAGATACGCAGTATTTT. The rearrangement links TRBV10-3 to TRBJ2-3, with D perhaps TRBD2 (5 bases). V was clipped by 0 bases and J by 4 bases, with 11 bases between them. Germline V lookup: CDR1 ENHRY, CDR2 SYGVKD. The CDR3 runs to 15 residues.

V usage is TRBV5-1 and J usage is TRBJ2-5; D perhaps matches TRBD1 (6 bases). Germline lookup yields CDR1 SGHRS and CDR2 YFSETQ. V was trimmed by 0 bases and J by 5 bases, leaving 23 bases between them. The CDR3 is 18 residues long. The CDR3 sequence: CASSLGFIRGEVWETQYF. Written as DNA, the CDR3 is TGCGCCAGCAGCTTGGGATTTATCAGGGGCGAAGTTTGGGAGACCCAGTACTTC.

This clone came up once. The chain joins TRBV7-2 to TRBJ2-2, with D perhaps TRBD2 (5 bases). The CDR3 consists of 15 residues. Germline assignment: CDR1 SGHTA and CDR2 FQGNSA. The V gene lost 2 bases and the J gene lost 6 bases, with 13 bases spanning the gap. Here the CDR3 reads CASSLSYSGAGELFF. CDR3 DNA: TGTGCCAGCAGCTTAAGTTATTCCGGGGCCGGGGAGCTGTTTTTT.